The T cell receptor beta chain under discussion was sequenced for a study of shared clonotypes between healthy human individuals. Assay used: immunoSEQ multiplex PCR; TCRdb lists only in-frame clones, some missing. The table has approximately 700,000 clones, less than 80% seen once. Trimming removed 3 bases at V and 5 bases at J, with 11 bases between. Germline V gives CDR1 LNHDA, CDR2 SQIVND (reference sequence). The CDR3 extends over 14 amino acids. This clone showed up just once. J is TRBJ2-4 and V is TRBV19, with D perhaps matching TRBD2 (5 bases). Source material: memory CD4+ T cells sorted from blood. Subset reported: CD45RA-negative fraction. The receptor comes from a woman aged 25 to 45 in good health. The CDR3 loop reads CASSIGGSQNIQYF. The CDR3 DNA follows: TGTGCCAGTAGTATTGGAGGCAGCCAAAACATTCAGTACTTC.